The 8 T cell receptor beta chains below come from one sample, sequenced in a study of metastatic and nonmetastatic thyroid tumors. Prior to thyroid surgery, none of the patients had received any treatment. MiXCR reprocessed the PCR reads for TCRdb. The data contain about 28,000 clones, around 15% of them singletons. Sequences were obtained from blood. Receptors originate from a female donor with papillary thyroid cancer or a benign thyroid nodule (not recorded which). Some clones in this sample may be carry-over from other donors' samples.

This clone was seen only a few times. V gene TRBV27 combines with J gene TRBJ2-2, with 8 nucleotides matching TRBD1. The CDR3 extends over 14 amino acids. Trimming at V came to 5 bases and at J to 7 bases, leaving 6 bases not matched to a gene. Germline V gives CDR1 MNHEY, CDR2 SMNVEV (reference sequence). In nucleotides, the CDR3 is TGTGCCAGCAGTCTCGGACAGGGCGGCGGGGAGCTGTTTTTT. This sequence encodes CASSLGQGGGELFF.

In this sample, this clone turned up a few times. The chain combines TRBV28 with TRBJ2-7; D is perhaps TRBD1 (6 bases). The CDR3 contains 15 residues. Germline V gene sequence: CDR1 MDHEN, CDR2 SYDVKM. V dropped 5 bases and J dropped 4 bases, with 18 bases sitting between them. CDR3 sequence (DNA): TGTGCCAGCAGTACCCTCGGGACACCTGTTTACGAGCAGTACTTC. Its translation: CASSTLGTPVYEQYF. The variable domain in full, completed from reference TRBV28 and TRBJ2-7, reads DVKVTQSSRYLVKRTGEKVFLECVQDMDHENMFWYRQDPGLGLRLIYFSYDVKMKEKGDIPEGYSVSREKKERFSLILESASTNQTSMYLCASSTLGTPVYEQYFGPGTRLTVT.

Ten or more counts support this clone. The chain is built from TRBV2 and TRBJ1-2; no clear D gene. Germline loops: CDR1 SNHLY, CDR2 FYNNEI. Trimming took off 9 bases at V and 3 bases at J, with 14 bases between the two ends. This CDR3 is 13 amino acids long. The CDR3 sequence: CARSDGPDYGYTF. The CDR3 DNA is TGTGCCAGATCTGACGGCCCCGACTATGGCTACACCTTC. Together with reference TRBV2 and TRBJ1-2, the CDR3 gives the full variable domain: EPEVTQTPSHQVTQMGQEVILRCVPISNHLYFYWYRQILGQKVEFLVSFYNNEISEKSEIFDDQFSVERPDGSNFTLKIRSTKLEDSAMYFCARSDGPDYGYTFGSGTRLTVV.

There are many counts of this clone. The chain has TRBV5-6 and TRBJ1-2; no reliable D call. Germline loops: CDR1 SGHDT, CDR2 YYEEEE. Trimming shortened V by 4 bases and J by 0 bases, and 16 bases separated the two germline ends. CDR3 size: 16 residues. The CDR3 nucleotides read TGTGCCAGCAGCCCCGCCCGGGCAGCTACTAACTATGGCTACACCTTC. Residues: CASSPARAATNYGYTF.

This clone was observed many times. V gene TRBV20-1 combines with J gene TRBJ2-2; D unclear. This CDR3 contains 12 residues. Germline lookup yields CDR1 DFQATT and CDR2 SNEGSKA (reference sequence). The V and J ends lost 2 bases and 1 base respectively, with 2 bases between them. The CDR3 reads CSARQNTGELFF. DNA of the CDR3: TGCAGTGCTAGACAGAACACCGGGGAGCTGTTTTTT.

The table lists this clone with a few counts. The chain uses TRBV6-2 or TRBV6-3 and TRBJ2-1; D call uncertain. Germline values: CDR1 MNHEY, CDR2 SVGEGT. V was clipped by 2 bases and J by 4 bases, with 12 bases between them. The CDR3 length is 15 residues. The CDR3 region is CASSYGSPDYNEQFF. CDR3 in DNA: TGTGCCAGCAGTTACGGCTCCCCAGATTACAATGAGCAGTTCTTC.

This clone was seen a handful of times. The chain's CDR3 is CASSSQVDTEAFF. For the CDR3, the DNA is TGTGCCAGCAGTTCCCAGGTTGACACTGAAGCTTTCTTT. This sequence joins TRBV6-5 and TRBJ1-1, with D unresolved. The CDR3 sequence is 13 residues long. Germline lookup yields CDR1 MNHEY and CDR2 SVGAGI. The V end was cut by 4 bases, the J end by 3 bases, with 9 bases between.

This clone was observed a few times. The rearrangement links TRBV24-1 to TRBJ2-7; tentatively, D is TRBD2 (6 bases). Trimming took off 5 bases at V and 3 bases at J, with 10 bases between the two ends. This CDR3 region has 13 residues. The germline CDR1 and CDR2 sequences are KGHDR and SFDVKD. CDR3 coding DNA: TGTGCCACCAGTGGGAGTAGCGGCTACGAGCAGTACTTC. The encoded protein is CATSGSSGYEQYF.